Below, 20 T cell receptor beta chains from the same sample are listed, as sequenced in a study of blood T cell repertoires in COVID-19. Libraries were prepared by immunoSEQ multiplex PCR; TCRdb keeps only in-frame clonotypes and omits some of them. Of about 490,000 clones in the sample, approximately 83% were seen once. The sequencing sample was made of peripheral blood. The receptors come from a human donor in a cohort sampled during active COVID-19.

J is TRBJ2-5 and V is TRBV3-1 (or the pseudogene TRBV3-2); 9 positions match TRBD2. Looked up from germline, CDR1 is LGHDT and CDR2 is YNNKEL (reference sequence). The junction had 3 bases not matched to a gene; V was cut back by 1 base and J by 0 bases. This CDR3 contains 16 residues. CDR3 in amino acids: CASSQGGLAHQETQYF. CDR3 DNA: TGTGCCAGCAGCCAAGGGGGACTAGCTCACCAAGAGACCCAGTACTTC.

This clone was seen more than once but under ten times. A junction end diverges from the germline sequence, so it may reflect a read error. This rearrangement joins TRBV20-1 to TRBJ2-1; TRBD2 agrees at 10 bases. Germline V gene lookup returns CDR1 DFQATT and CDR2 SNEGSKA (reference sequence). CDR3 length equals 11 residues. CDR3 sequence (DNA): TGCAGTGCTAGACCGGGACTAGCGTTGGTCTTC. It translates to CSARPGLALVF.

This clone was counted ten times or more. The chain uses TRBV3-1 (or the pseudogene TRBV3-2) and TRBJ2-5, with 10 bases fitting TRBD1. The germline CDR1 and CDR2 sequences are LGHDT and YNNKEL (reference sequence). With V trimmed by 3 bases and J by 4 bases, 5 bases remained unmatched. CDR3 length: 15 residues. The CDR3 coding sequence is TGTGCCAGCAGCCACCGGGACAGGGGTGGAGAGACCCAGTACTTC. Protein: CASSHRDRGGETQYF.

The chain is built from TRBV27 and TRBJ2-1, with 9 bases lining up with TRBD1. Germline trimming cut 4 bases from V and 6 bases from J; bases unmatched to any gene: 7. Germline CDR1 and CDR2: MNHEY and SMNVEV (reference sequence). This CDR3 has 15 amino acids. CDR3 coding DNA: TGTGCCAGCAGTTCTCTCGGGACAGGGATCAATGAGCAGTTCTTC. This sequence encodes CASSSLGTGINEQFF.

The chain uses TRBV7-3 and TRBJ1-2, with a possible D match to TRBD1 (5 bases). CDR1 is SGHTA, CDR2 FQGTGA, per germline. V lost 5 bases and J lost 8, with 15 bases in between. The CDR3 spans 13 residues. CDR3 sequence reads: CASSLQGSVGYTF. CDR3 DNA sequence: TGTGCCAGCAGCCTCCAGGGTTCAGTGGGCTACACCTTC.

A single count supports this clone. This sequence joins TRBV30 and TRBJ1-2; TRBD1 agrees at 10 bases. The V gene end was trimmed by 0 bases and the J gene end by 7 bases; junction bases not matched to a gene: 5. This CDR3 spans 14 amino acids. Germline V gene sequence: CDR1 GTSNPN, CDR2 SVGIG (reference sequence). CDR3 residues: CAWSVRQGASGYTF. CDR3 bases: TGTGCCTGGAGTGTAAGACAGGGGGCAAGTGGCTACACCTTC.

The rearrangement links TRBV6-6 to TRBJ2-4; D gene uncertain. Germline lookup yields CDR1 MNHNY and CDR2 SVGAGI (reference sequence). V dropped 7 bases and J dropped 3 bases, with 16 bases sitting between them. This CDR3 spans 15 amino acids. The CDR3 region is CASTRLPDGKNIQYF. DNA of the CDR3: TGTGCCAGCACCCGACTTCCGGATGGCAAAAACATTCAGTACTTC.

The J gene is TRBJ1-1, the V gene TRBV7-8, with D possibly matching TRBD1 (5 bases). The CDR3 totals 14 residues. Germline V gene data show CDR1 as SGHVS and CDR2 as FQNEAQ. V lost 3 bases and J 2 bases, leaving 10 bases between the germline ends. The CDR3 region has the DNA TGTGCCAGCAGCTTCATCGGGGGTAACACTGAAGCTTTCTTT. Amino acid sequence: CASSFIGGNTEAFF.

The chain couples TRBV20-1 to TRBJ2-3; 9 bases match TRBD2. Per the germline V gene, CDR1 is DFQATT and CDR2 is SNEGSKA (reference sequence). The CDR3 spans 15 residues. V shed 3 bases and J 0 bases; nucleotides not matched to a gene: 4. The DNA of the CDR3 is TGCAGTGCTAGTTTAGCGGGGGCTAGCACAGATACGCAGTATTTT. Protein product: CSASLAGASTDTQYF.

This chain joins TRBV5-4 and TRBJ2-2; 12 positions agree with TRBD2. CDR1 is SGHNT, CDR2 YYREEE, per germline (reference sequence). This CDR3 spans 16 amino acids. The junction had 6 bases not matched to a gene; V was cut back by 2 bases and J by 7 bases. Here the CDR3 reads CASSFRTSGMIGELFF. The CDR3 nucleotides read TGTGCCAGCAGCTTTAGGACTAGCGGGATGATCGGGGAGCTGTTTTTT.

This clone turned up a few times. The chain couples TRBV3-1 (or the pseudogene TRBV3-2) to TRBJ1-2; D remains unclear. This CDR3 comprises 13 residues. Germline-derived CDR1 and CDR2 are LGHDT and YNNKEL (reference sequence). Deletions cut 5 bases from V and 8 bases from J, with 15 bases between. The CDR3 here is CASSWQTQEGYTF. Here the CDR3 DNA reads TGTGCCAGCAGCTGGCAAACTCAGGAAGGCTACACCTTC.

The CDR3: CAWSPNHWTGLSDEKLFF. In nucleotides, the CDR3 is TGTGCCTGGAGTCCAAACCACTGGACAGGGCTGTCCGATGAAAAACTGTTTTTT. The genes are TRBV30 and TRBJ1-4; 8 positions agree with TRBD1. V lost 2 bases and J lost 6; bases outside the gene matches: 17. Germline V lookup: CDR1 GTSNPN, CDR2 SVGIG (reference sequence). The length of the CDR3 is 18 residues.

The V and J genes are TRBV28 and TRBJ1-4; D ambiguous. Germline loops: CDR1 MDHEN, CDR2 SYDVKM. The V gene lost 4 bases and the J gene lost 6 bases, with 15 bases spanning the gap. The CDR3 has 15 amino acids. CDR3: CASSSRDPGDEKLFF. As DNA, the CDR3 is TGTGCCAGCAGTTCCCGAGACCCGGGAGATGAAAAACTGTTTTTT.

This clone was seen more than once but under ten times. The V call is TRBV4-1, the J call TRBJ1-6; tentative D call: TRBD1 (5 bases). Germline loops: CDR1 MGHRA, CDR2 YSYEKL. V lost 4 bases and J 9 bases, leaving 19 bases between the germline ends. The CDR3 loop spans 16 amino acids. CDR3 sequence reads: CASSPVGGQGGSPLHF. For the CDR3, the DNA is TGCGCCAGCAGCCCCGTAGGAGGGCAGGGTGGTTCACCCCTCCACTTT.

The chain joins TRBV28 to TRBJ1-5; 9 nucleotides match TRBD1. Per germline, CDR1 MDHEN and CDR2 SYDVKM. This CDR3 region has 15 residues. V lost 6 bases and J lost 7; bases outside the gene matches: 10. This chain's CDR3 is CASRGSGQGYQPQHF. The CDR3 DNA reads TGTGCCAGCAGGGGGTCGGGACAGGGCTACCAGCCCCAGCATTTT.

The chain couples TRBV30 to TRBJ2-1; D is possibly TRBD1 (5 bases). Germline loops: CDR1 GTSNPN, CDR2 SVGIG (reference sequence). The CDR3 runs to 13 residues. Deletions cut 4 bases from V and 1 base from J, with 8 bases between. For the CDR3, the DNA is TGTGCCTGGAAGGGGTTATCCTACAATGAGCAGTTCTTC. It encodes CAWKGLSYNEQFF. The variable domain in full, with the rest retrieved from reference TRBV30 and TRBJ2-1, is SQTIHQWPATLVQPVGSPLSLECTVEGTSNPNLYWYRQAAGRGLQLLFYSVGIGQISSEVPQNLSASRPQDRQFILSSKKLLLSDSGFYLCAWKGLSYNEQFFGPGTRLTVL.

The V gene is TRBV29-1, the J gene TRBJ2-5, with D possibly being TRBD2 (5 bases). The CDR3 runs to 12 residues. CDR1 is SQVTM, CDR2 ANQGSEA, per germline. The V end lost 5 bases, the J end lost 3 bases, and 10 bases lay between the germline ends. The CDR3, as DNA: TGCAGCGTTCGGGGAGCCGAAGAGACCCAGTACTTC. Encoded protein: CSVRGAEETQYF.

V usage is TRBV7-2 and J usage is TRBJ1-3, with D perhaps matching TRBD1 (6 bases). Germline values: CDR1 SGHTA, CDR2 FQGNSA. CDR3 length equals 16 residues. The V end was cut by 6 bases, the J end by 1 base, with 16 bases between. The CDR3 DNA reads TGTGCCAGCAGGGGTGGGAGGGGGGCATCTGGAAACACCATATATTTT. Encoded protein: CASRGGRGASGNTIYF. The full variable domain, rest sourced from reference TRBV7-2 and TRBJ1-3, is GAGVSQSPSNKVTEKGKDVELRCDPISGHTALYWYRQSLGQGLEFLIYFQGNSAPDKSGLPSDRFSAERTGGSVSTLTIQRTQQEDSAVYLCASRGGRGASGNTIYFGEGSWLTVV.

V gene TRBV15 combines with J gene TRBJ1-5; TRBD1 is a possible D gene (5 bases). The V gene's germline CDR1 is LNHNV and CDR2 YYDKDF (reference sequence). The V end lost 0 bases, the J end lost 0 bases, and 15 bases lay between the germline ends. The CDR3 extends over 18 amino acids. CDR3 in amino acids: CATSREQVSDYSNQPQHF. The CDR3 DNA is TGTGCCACCAGCAGAGAACAGGTTTCGGATTATAGCAATCAGCCCCAGCATTTT.

The chain carries TRBV6-2 or TRBV6-3 and TRBJ1-1, with TRBD1 identical over 7 bases. The J segment lost 3 bases and the V segment lost 5 bases, leaving 12 bases of the junction unmatched. Germline CDR1 is MNHEY and CDR2 is SVGEGT. The CDR3 contains 16 residues. The CDR3 DNA reads as TGTGCCAGCAGTCCACCCCTTAGGGGGCGATACACTGAAGCTTTCTTT. Protein product: CASSPPLRGRYTEAFF.